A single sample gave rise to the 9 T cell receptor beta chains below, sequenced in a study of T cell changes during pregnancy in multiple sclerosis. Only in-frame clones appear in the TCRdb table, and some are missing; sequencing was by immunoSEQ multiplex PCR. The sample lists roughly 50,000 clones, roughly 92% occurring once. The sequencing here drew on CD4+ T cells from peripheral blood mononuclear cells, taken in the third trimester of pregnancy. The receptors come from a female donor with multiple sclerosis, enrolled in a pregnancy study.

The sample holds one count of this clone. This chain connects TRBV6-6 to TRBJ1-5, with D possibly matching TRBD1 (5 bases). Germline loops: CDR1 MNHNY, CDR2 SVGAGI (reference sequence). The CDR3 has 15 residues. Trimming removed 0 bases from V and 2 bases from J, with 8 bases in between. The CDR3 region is CASSYSIGGNQPQHF. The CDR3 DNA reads TGTGCCAGCAGTTACTCGATAGGGGGCAATCAGCCCCAGCATTTT.

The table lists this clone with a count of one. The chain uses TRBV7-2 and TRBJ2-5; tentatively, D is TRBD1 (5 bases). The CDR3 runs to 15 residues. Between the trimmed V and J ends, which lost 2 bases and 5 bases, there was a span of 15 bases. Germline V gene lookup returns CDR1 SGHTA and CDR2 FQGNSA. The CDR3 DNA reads TGTGCCAGCAGCTTATCCAGGGCGAATAGGGAGACCCAGTACTTC. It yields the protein CASSLSRANRETQYF.

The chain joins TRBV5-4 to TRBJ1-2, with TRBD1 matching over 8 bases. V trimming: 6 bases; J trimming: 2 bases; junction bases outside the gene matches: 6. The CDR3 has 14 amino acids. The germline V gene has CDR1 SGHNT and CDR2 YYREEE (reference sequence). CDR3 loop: CASTSDRENYGYTF. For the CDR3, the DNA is TGTGCCAGCACCTCGGACAGGGAGAACTATGGCTACACCTTC.

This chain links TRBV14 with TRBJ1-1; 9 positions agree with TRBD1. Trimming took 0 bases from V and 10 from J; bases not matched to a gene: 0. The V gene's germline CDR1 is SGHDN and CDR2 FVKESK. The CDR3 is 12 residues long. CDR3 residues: CASSQETGGAFF. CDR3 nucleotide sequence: TGTGCCAGCAGCCAAGAGACAGGGGGAGCTTTCTTT.

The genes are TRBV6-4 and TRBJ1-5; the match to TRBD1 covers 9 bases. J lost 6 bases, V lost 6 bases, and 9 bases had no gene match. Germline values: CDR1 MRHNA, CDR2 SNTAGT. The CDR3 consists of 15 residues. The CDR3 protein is CASSRDREQVQPQHF. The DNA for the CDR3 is TGTGCCAGCAGCCGGGACAGGGAGCAGGTTCAGCCCCAGCATTTT.

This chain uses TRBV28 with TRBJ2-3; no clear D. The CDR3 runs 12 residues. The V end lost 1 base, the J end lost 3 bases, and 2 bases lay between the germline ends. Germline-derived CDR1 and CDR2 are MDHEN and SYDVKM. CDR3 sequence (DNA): TGTGCCAGCAGTTTATTAACAGATACGCAGTATTTT. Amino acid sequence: CASSLLTDTQYF.

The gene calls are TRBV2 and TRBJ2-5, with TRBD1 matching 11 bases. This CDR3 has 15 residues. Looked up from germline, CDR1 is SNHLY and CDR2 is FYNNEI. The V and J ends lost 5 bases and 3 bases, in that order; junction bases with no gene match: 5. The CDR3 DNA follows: TGTGCCAGCAGTACCGGGACAGGGGGTGAAGAGACCCAGTACTTC. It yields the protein CASSTGTGGEETQYF.

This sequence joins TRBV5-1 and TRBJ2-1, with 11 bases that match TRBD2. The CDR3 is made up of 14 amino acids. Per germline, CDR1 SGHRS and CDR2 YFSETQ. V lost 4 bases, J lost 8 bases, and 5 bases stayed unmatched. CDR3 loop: CASSISGRADEQFF. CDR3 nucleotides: TGCGCCAGCAGCATTAGCGGGAGGGCCGATGAGCAGTTCTTC.

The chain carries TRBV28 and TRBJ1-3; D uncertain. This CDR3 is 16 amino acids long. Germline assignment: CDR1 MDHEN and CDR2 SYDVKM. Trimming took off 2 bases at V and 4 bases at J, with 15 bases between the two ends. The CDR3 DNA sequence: TGTGCCAGCAGTTTAGGTGGCGACAACCCCGGAAACACCATATATTTT. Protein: CASSLGGDNPGNTIYF.